This TCR beta chain was identified during a study of blood T cell repertoires in COVID-19. Study-level background: The analysed material was cDNA or gDNA that came from T cells, B-cell-depleted T cells, or PBMCs.

Trimming stripped 0 bases from V and 0 bases from J, with 13 bases between. The CDR3 has 17 residues. The germline V gene has CDR1 SGDLS and CDR2 YYNGEE. In the source study's methods: Researchers report that nucleated cell counts were estimated from reference gene primer amplification. The method was immunoSEQ multiplex PCR; TCRdb's version includes in-frame clones alone and lacks a portion of them. The D gene and trimming were derived from the DNA, and the V and J assignments and clone size from that table. Of 57,000 or so clones in the sample, 65% to 80% were seen once. The TCR sequence derives from an elderly woman with active or convalescent COVID-19. Sequencing was done on a sample of peripheral blood. This chain joins TRBV9 and TRBJ1-3, with D tentatively TRBD1 (5 bases). The CDR3: CASSVGAGGYSGNTIYF. CDR3 coding DNA: TGTGCCAGCAGCGTAGGGGCCGGGGGATACTCTGGAAACACCATATATTTT.